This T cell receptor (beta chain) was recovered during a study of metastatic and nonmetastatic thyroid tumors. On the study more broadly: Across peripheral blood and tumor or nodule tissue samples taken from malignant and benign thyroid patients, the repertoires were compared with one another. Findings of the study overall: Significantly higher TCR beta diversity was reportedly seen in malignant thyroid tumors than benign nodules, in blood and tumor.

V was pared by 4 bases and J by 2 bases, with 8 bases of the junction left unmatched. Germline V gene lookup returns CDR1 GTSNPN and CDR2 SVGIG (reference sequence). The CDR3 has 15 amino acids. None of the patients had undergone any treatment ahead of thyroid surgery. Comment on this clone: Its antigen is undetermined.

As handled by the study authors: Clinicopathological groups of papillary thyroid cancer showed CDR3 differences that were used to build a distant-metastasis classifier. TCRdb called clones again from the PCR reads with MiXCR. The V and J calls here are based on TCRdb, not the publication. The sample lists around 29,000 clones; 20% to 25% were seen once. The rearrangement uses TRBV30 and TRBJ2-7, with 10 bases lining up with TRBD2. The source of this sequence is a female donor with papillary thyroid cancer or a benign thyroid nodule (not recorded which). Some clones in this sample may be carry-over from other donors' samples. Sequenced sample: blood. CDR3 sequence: CAWTPSGSQAYEQYF. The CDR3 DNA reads TGTGCCTGGACGCCTAGCGGGAGTCAGGCCTACGAGCAGTACTTC.